Sequencing of this T cell receptor beta chain was carried out in a study of OX40 agonist ivuxolimab in advanced cancers. Produced via immunoSEQ multiplex PCR; TCRdb's table is partial and in-frame only. This table holds 20,000 to 25,000 clones, around 87% found once. J lost 7 bases, V lost 4 bases, and 5 bases had no gene match. CDR1 is MGHRA and CDR2 is YSYEKL in the germline V gene. The CDR3 covers 14 residues. The sequencing used CD4+ or CD8+ T cells sorted from blood, collected in a trial of the OX40 agonist ivuxolimab. The gene calls are TRBV4-1 and TRBJ1-5; 9 bases match TRBD1. This clonotype originated in an adult with an advanced solid tumor such as melanoma, head and neck, liver or kidney cancer. The CDR3 sequence is CASSLYRGQQPQHF. The CDR3 coding sequence is TGCGCCAGCAGCCTATACAGGGGGCAACAGCCCCAGCATTTT.